A selection of T cell receptor beta chains follows, all from one sample in a study of CD8+CD57+ T cells in acquired aplastic anemia. TCRdb re-called the reads through MiXCR, storing one row per CDR3 protein. This sample has about 120,000 distinct CDR3 sequences, with 58% found just once. Sequenced input: sorted CD4+, CD8+, or CD8+CD57+ T cells (not recorded which) from PBMCs. Every receptor here comes from a human donor with aplastic anemia. Both conserved end residues are part of each CDR3.

TRBV4-3	TRBJ2-6	CASSHWTESSGANVLTF
TRBV14	TRBJ2-2	CASSPQGVGELFF
TRBV20-1	TRBJ1-2	CSARAQGGGYGYTF
TRBV29-1	TRBJ2-1	CSVGDSSSYNEQFF
TRBV24-1	TRBJ2-5	CATSGMSNRGKETQYF
TRBV2	TRBJ1-1	CASSFTGEVTEAFF
TRBV7-3	TRBJ2-6	CASGQGSHGANVLTF
TRBV15	TRBJ1-5	CASNPHQGRSNQPQHF
TRBV29-1	TRBJ2-1	CSVDLGVRGAQQFF
TRBV20-1	TRBJ2-1	CSARRDEQFF
TRBV6-1	TRBJ2-1	CASSVATEGPNEQFF
TRBV7-3	TRBJ1-3	CASNPGQGRNSGNTIYF
TRBV7-8	TRBJ2-3	CASSLGGLAGEPQYF
TRBV2	TRBJ2-7	CASRGSGFYEQYF
TRBV7-9	TRBJ2-5	CASEKTAAGGRKTQYF
TRBV11-1	TRBJ2-1	CASSFRDNSNEQFF
TRBV20-1	TRBJ2-5	CSAYPPGRRSETQYF
TRBV10-1	TRBJ2-2	CASSDGRENTGELFF
TRBV2	TRBJ1-6	CASRTQGFNSPLHF
TRBV14	TRBJ2-2	CASSDPRLLPWVGELFF
TRBV7-8	TRBJ2-5	CASSPSGTQETQYF
TRBV11-2	TRBJ2-3	CASSLSRTFTDTQYF
TRBV4-3	TRBJ2-7	CASAEGQGFVEQYF
TRBV5-1	TRBJ2-3	CASSLAGSDTQYF
TRBV3-1	TRBJ1-5	CASSQETASNQPQHF
TRBV2	TRBJ2-3	CASKGRGESTDTQYF
TRBV16	TRBJ2-3	CASSPRAGGTDTRYF
TRBV15	TRBJ2-2	CATSRDRTHTGELFF
TRBV19	TRBJ2-6	CASIDRAWGGANVLTF
TRBV29-1	TRBJ2-1	CSVVWQGPSSYNEQFF
TRBV20-1	TRBJ2-3	CSGVEVAGVGDTQYF
TRBV19	TRBJ1-1	CASSPGRRTTEAFF
TRBV15	TRBJ2-5	CATSRDRGYGETQYF
TRBV5-1	TRBJ2-7	CASSLIPPSYEQYF
TRBV7-8	TRBJ2-7	CASRSPEGAHEQYF
TRBV6-1	TRBJ1-1	CAGRQRANTEAFF
TRBV15	TRBJ1-2	CATRSGGSNYGYTF
TRBV19	TRBJ2-1	CASSMGILGEQFF
TRBV15	TRBJ1-2	CATKGTGGPYGYTF
TRBV12-3/TRBV12-4	TRBJ1-6	CASSQTGVDSPLHF
TRBV7-9	TRBJ2-3	CASTSGGGTDTQYF
TRBV6-2/TRBV6-3	TRBJ2-7	CASSYSMGLAGLYEQYF